These 20 T cell receptor beta chains were all obtained from the same sample, sequenced in a study of blood T cells in healthy people across ages. A second PCR, run for about 7 to 11 cycles, used a sample-barcoded 5' primer plus a J-beta primer mix. One entry per CDR3 protein, called by TCRdb with MiXCR from the 5' RACE reads. The data hold 800,000 to 950,000 distinct CDR3 sequences, with 40% to 60% observed a single time. Source material: blood. All receptors come from a man younger than 40 in good health.

The chain is built from TRBV5-1 and TRBJ2-1, with TRBD1 matching 11 bases. The V segment lost 0 bases and the J segment 2 bases; nucleotides outside the gene matches: 1. The CDR3 contains 16 residues. The germline gives CDR1 SGHRS, CDR2 YFSETQ. The DNA of the CDR3 is TGCGCCAGCAGCTTGGAGGGACAGGGGGCCTACAATGAGCAGTTCTTC. Protein product: CASSLEGQGAYNEQFF.

The chain has TRBV9 and TRBJ2-2; D gene unclear. Trimming took off 4 bases at V and 4 bases at J, with 23 bases between the two ends. The CDR3 contains 18 residues. The germline V gene encodes CDR1 SGDLS and CDR2 YYNGEE. CDR3 in amino acids: CASSPLVVSLSGTGELFF. The CDR3 DNA is TGTGCCAGCAGCCCCCTGGTGGTCTCCCTTTCGGGCACCGGGGAGCTGTTTTTT.

The chain employs TRBV29-1 and TRBJ2-5, with unresolved D. Germline CDR1 reads SQVTM; CDR2 reads ANQGSEA. V dropped 7 bases and J dropped 11 bases, with 26 bases sitting between them. CDR3 length equals 14 residues. As DNA, the CDR3 is TGCAGCGGCGCAACGGTCAGTCCCTACAATGAGCAGTACTTC. Amino acid sequence: CSGATVSPYNEQYF.

This clonotype has just one count. One junction end does not reproduce the germline sequence, and a read error may be involved. This sequence joins TRBV20-1 and TRBJ2-6, with 8 bases lining up with TRBD2. Germline loops: CDR1 DFQATT, CDR2 SNEGSKA (reference sequence). There are 16 residues in the CDR3. The CDR3 coding sequence is TGCAGTGCTAGGGGTAGGACTAGCTCAGGGGACAACGTCCTGACTTTC. It translates to CSARGRTSSGDNVLTF.

In this sample, this clonotype turned up a few times. The CDR3 spells CASSQDVGPRSPDEQYF. The CDR3 bases are TGCGCCAGCAGCCAAGATGTAGGTCCCAGGTCCCCTGACGAGCAGTACTTC. The chain employs TRBV4-3 and TRBJ2-5; D is unresolved. The end of the DNA is better explained by TRBJ2-7, so the J call may be wrong. CDR1 and CDR2 (germline): LGHNA, YSLEER. This CDR3 is 17 amino acids long.

For the CDR3, the DNA is TGCGCCAGCAGTCCCGGGGGGACACCGATAGAGACCCAGTACTTC. Translated: CASSPGGTPIETQYF. This chain uses TRBV5-1 with TRBJ2-5, with a weak D call TRBD2 (7 bases). V lost 5 bases and J 4 bases, leaving 18 bases between the germline ends. The germline V gene has CDR1 SGHRS and CDR2 YFSETQ. The CDR3 length is 15 residues.

V usage is TRBV5-5 and J usage is TRBJ1-2; the D is unclear. Trimming cost V 0 bases and J 4 bases, with 10 bases left between them. This CDR3 is built from 14 residues. Per the germline V gene, CDR1 is SGHKS and CDR2 is YYEKEE (reference sequence). For the CDR3, the DNA is TGTGCCAGCAGCTTGGCGGGGATCGGCTATGGCTACACCTTC. This translates into CASSLAGIGYGYTF.

The rearrangement links TRBV9 to TRBJ1-5; D gene ambiguous. V was cut by 2 bases and J by 3 bases, with 12 bases left in between. This CDR3 has 15 amino acids. Germline assignment: CDR1 SGDLS and CDR2 YYNGEE. CDR3 DNA: TGTGCCAGCAGCGTGGCAGGCACAGACAATCAGCCCCAGCATTTT. It specifies CASSVAGTDNQPQHF.

A few counts support this clonotype. This chain joins TRBV7-9 and TRBJ1-1; D not certain. Trimming shortened V by 6 bases and J by 3 bases, and 14 bases separated the two germline ends. The CDR3 covers 14 residues. Germline CDR1 SEHNR, CDR2 FQNEAQ (reference sequence). This CDR3 is CASSPALRDTEAFF. CDR3 DNA sequence: TGTGCCAGCAGTCCCGCCCTGAGGGACACTGAAGCTTTCTTT.

This clonotype has only one observation. The gene calls are TRBV20-1 and TRBJ2-7; 7 bases align to TRBD1. The junction had 11 bases not matched to a gene; V was cut back by 6 bases and J by 3 bases. Germline values: CDR1 DFQATT, CDR2 SNEGSKA (reference sequence). The CDR3 sequence is 14 residues long. This chain's CDR3 is CSAGTAQTGYEQYF. CDR3 nucleotide sequence: TGCAGTGCGGGGACAGCTCAGACTGGCTACGAGCAGTACTTC.

This clonotype turned up a few times. The chain has TRBV29-1 and TRBJ1-2; a weak D match, TRBD1 (5 bases). CDR1 is SQVTM, CDR2 ANQGSEA, per germline. There are 12 residues in the CDR3. Trimming left V 7 bases short and J 4 bases short, with 13 bases between. The CDR3 is CSGRQPPYGYTF. The DNA for the CDR3 is TGCAGCGGGCGACAGCCTCCCTATGGCTACACCTTC.

The rearrangement links TRBV4-3 to TRBJ2-1; D not resolved. V lost 1 base to trimming and J lost 10 bases, with 11 bases between them. The germline V gene encodes CDR1 LGHNA and CDR2 YSLEER. This CDR3 region has 13 residues. The CDR3 is CASSQAQATEQFF. In DNA, the CDR3 is TGCGCCAGCAGCCAAGCTCAAGCAACGGAGCAGTTCTTC.

This chain links TRBV29-1 with TRBJ2-5, with D perhaps matching TRBD1 (6 bases). CDR1 is SQVTM, CDR2 ANQGSEA, per germline. The CDR3 is 15 amino acids. V shed 6 bases and J shed 11 bases, with 28 bases lying between them. The CDR3 nucleotides are TGCAGCGTGGGGGCGGTCGGCAGGGCCTTAGGTGAGCAGTACTTC. Translation: CSVGAVGRALGEQYF.

In its sample, this clonotype was seen a few times. The chain is built from TRBV27 and TRBJ2-5; maybe TRBD2 (5 bases). This CDR3 is built from 14 residues. Trimming shortened V by 3 bases and J by 5 bases, and 13 bases separated the two germline ends. Germline V gene sequence: CDR1 MNHEY, CDR2 SMNVEV (reference sequence). The CDR3 DNA is TGTGCCAGCAGTTTCGTGGCTTCGGGGGAGACCCAGTACTTC. Encoded protein: CASSFVASGETQYF.

The sample holds one count of this clonotype. This rearrangement joins TRBV30 to TRBJ2-1, with D maybe TRBD1 (6 bases). This CDR3 is built from 15 residues. Per germline, CDR1 GTSNPN and CDR2 SVGIG (reference sequence). V was trimmed by 5 bases and J by 3 bases, leaving 17 bases between them. The DNA for the CDR3 is TGTGCCTGGGAAGTCCAGGGGAGTTACTACAATGAGCAGTTCTTC. Protein product: CAWEVQGSYYNEQFF.

This clonotype turned up a few times. J is TRBJ2-1 and V is TRBV6-5; no definite D call. This CDR3 spans 16 amino acids. With 0 bases removed from V and 0 bases from J, the gap between germline ends came to 9 bases. Germline CDR1 and CDR2: MNHEY and SVGAGI. In DNA, the CDR3 is TGTGCCAGCAGTTACTCTCAAGGCTACTCCTACAATGAGCAGTTCTTC. Translating gives CASSYSQGYSYNEQFF.

This clonotype was detected a few times. The chain couples TRBV7-9 to TRBJ2-1; the match to TRBD2 covers 10 bases. The CDR3 runs 15 residues. Germline assignment: CDR1 SEHNR and CDR2 FQNEAQ (reference sequence). V dropped 2 bases and J dropped 7; count of bases not matched to a gene: 5. CDR3 coding DNA: TGTGCCAGCAGCTTAAGCGGGGGGGCCGCAAATGAGCAGTTCTTC. Its protein is CASSLSGGAANEQFF.

The rearrangement links TRBV5-1 to TRBJ2-2; D is unresolved. In germline, CDR1 is SGHRS, CDR2 YFSETQ. The CDR3 is 15 amino acids. The V gene lost 3 bases and the J gene lost 3 bases, with 12 bases spanning the gap. The CDR3 loop reads CASSSRPTDTGELFF. Written as DNA, the CDR3 is TGCGCCAGCAGCTCAAGGCCCACTGACACCGGGGAGCTGTTTTTT.

This clonotype was recorded a few times. The chain joins TRBV7-9 to TRBJ1-2; D remains unclear. CDR3 length: 15 residues. Trimming shortened V by 1 base and J by 2 bases, and 11 bases separated the two germline ends. CDR1 and CDR2 (germline): SEHNR, FQNEAQ (reference sequence). The CDR3 loop is CASSLVRGINYGYTF. The CDR3 coding sequence is TGTGCCAGCAGCTTAGTTCGGGGAATAAACTATGGCTACACCTTC.

About this clonotype: One end of the junction fails to match germline, which may point to a read error. The chain combines TRBV27 with TRBJ1-2, with a possible D match to TRBD1 (6 bases). The CDR3 has 15 amino acids. Germline values: CDR1 MNHEY, CDR2 SMNVEV (reference sequence). The CDR3 spells CASSLSGQFNYGYTF. CDR3 DNA: TGTGCCAGCAGTCTATCAGGACAGTTTAACTATGGCTACACCTTC.